Below are 26 T cell receptor beta chains sequenced from a single sample in a study of blood T cell repertoires in COVID-19. Profiling relied on immunoSEQ multiplex PCR, and the TCRdb table lists in-frame clones only, not all of them. The data show more than 20,000 clones, 80% seen once. What was sequenced was peripheral blood. These receptors all come from a man aged 55 to 70 with active COVID-19.

The chain joins TRBV7-2 to TRBJ1-2, with 10 nucleotides matching TRBD1. The CDR3 consists of 14 residues. The junction had 5 bases not matched to a gene; V was cut back by 2 bases and J by 8 bases. Germline CDR1 reads SGHTA; CDR2 reads FQGNSA. CDR3 DNA sequence: TGTGCCAGCAGCTTATCGACAGGGGGCGAAGGCTACACCTTC. Translated: CASSLSTGGEGYTF.

As regards this clone: At one boundary the junction diverges from the germline segment, which might be a read error. The chain links TRBV7-7 to TRBJ2-7; D is perhaps TRBD2 (6 bases). Germline lookup yields CDR1 SSHAT and CDR2 FNYEAQ (reference sequence). This CDR3 is 15 amino acids long. CDR3 in amino acids: CASSSDSSGSYEQYF. CDR3 coding DNA: TGTGCTAGCAGCTCCGACAGTAGCGGCTCCTACGAGCAGTACTTC.

Comment on this clone: The same CDR3 is also encoded by other DNA sequences in this sample. The chain is built from TRBV9 and TRBJ1-5, with D maybe TRBD1 (6 bases). The CDR3 is made up of 13 amino acids. The V end was cut by 5 bases, the J end by 7 bases, with 13 bases between. Germline CDR1 SGDLS, CDR2 YYNGEE. The CDR3 region is CASSATGNQPQHF. The CDR3 nucleotides are TGTGCCAGCAGTGCAACAGGGAACCAGCCCCAGCATTTT. Looking up the rest from reference TRBV9 and TRBJ1-5 gives the full variable domain: DSGVTQTPKHLITATGQRVTLRCSPRSGDLSVYWYQQSLDQGLQFLIQYYNGEERAKGNILERFSAQQFPDLHSELNLSSLELGDSALYFCASSATGNQPQHFGDGTRLSIL.

This clone was counted only a few times. J is TRBJ1-1 and V is TRBV28; 9 bases line up with TRBD1. This CDR3 has 13 amino acids. V gave up 3 bases and J gave up 4 bases; unmatched junction bases: 0. The germline V gene has CDR1 MDHEN and CDR2 SYDVKM. CDR3 in amino acids: CASSLTGGTEAFF. Here the CDR3 DNA reads TGTGCCAGCAGTTTGACAGGGGGCACTGAAGCTTTCTTT.

This clone was picked up many times. V gene TRBV28 combines with J gene TRBJ2-7; 7 bases fit TRBD1. Germline V gives CDR1 MDHEN, CDR2 SYDVKM. The length of the CDR3 is 14 residues. V dropped 6 bases and J dropped 2; count of bases not matched to a gene: 7. The CDR3 here is CASRPSGTAYEQYF. The DNA of the CDR3 is TGTGCCAGCAGACCCTCCGGGACAGCCTACGAGCAGTACTTC.

The chain employs TRBV19 and TRBJ2-7, with 7 positions matching TRBD2. The CDR3 is 15 amino acids. Germline V gene sequence: CDR1 LNHDA, CDR2 SQIVND (reference sequence). V lost 3 bases, J lost 1 base, and 6 bases stayed unmatched. CDR3 DNA sequence: TGTGCCAGTAGTATCGGGGCTAGCGGTTCCTACGAGCAGTACTTC. As protein: CASSIGASGSYEQYF.

V and J are TRBV3-1 (or the pseudogene TRBV3-2) and TRBJ2-5, with D unclear. The CDR3 consists of 14 residues. CDR1 and CDR2 from the germline V gene are LGHDT and YNNKEL (reference sequence). The ends were cut back, 4 bases at V and 2 bases at J, with 11 bases in the middle. The CDR3 DNA follows: TGTGCCAGCAGCCGTTTGGGCATACAAGAGACCCAGTACTTC. Translating gives CASSRLGIQETQYF.

This clone was seen many times. Written as DNA, the CDR3 is TGTGCCAGCAGAGACCCCTCGGGGAGTGGACAGCCCCAGCATTTT. Encoded protein: CASRDPSGSGQPQHF. This chain joins TRBV6-5 and TRBJ1-5; D remains ambiguous. The CDR3 runs to 15 residues. The V and J ends lost 6 bases and 7 bases respectively, with 19 bases between them. Germline V gene lookup returns CDR1 MNHEY and CDR2 SVGAGI.

V gene TRBV11-3 combines with J gene TRBJ1-2; D is perhaps TRBD1 (6 bases). V gave up 0 bases and J gave up 4 bases, with 6 bases separating them. Germline CDR1 is SGHNT and CDR2 is YENEEA. The CDR3 runs to 13 residues. The CDR3 DNA reads TGTGCCAGCAGCTTAGACAGGGGCTATGGCTACACCTTC. It translates to CASSLDRGYGYTF.

The CDR3 nucleotides read TGTGCCAGCAGCGTAGCTCAGGGAAATGAAAAACTGTTTTTT. Residues: CASSVAQGNEKLFF. The gene calls are TRBV9 and TRBJ1-4, with D tentatively TRBD1 (5 bases). The V and J ends lost 0 bases and 5 bases respectively, with 8 bases between them. CDR1 SGDLS and CDR2 YYNGEE come from the germline V gene. This CDR3 contains 14 residues.

In the case of this clone: Germline is not matched at one junction end, which may reflect a read error. The genes are TRBV12-3 or TRBV12-4 and TRBJ2-4; 7 bases line up with TRBD2. This CDR3 region has 13 residues. In nucleotides, the CDR3 is TGTGCCAGCAGTAGACTAGCCCAAAACATTCAGTACTTC. It yields the protein CASSRLAQNIQYF.

The chain couples TRBV19 to TRBJ2-7, with 10 bases lining up with TRBD1. The CDR3 extends over 17 amino acids. The V and J ends lost 9 bases and 3 bases, in that order; junction bases with no gene match: 17. Germline assignment: CDR1 LNHDA and CDR2 SQIVND (reference sequence). CDR3 protein: CASTSGTGERWFYEQYF. The CDR3, as DNA: TGTGCCAGCACGTCCGGGACAGGGGAGCGGTGGTTCTACGAGCAGTACTTC.

The chain joins TRBV6-6 to TRBJ2-4, with TRBD2 matching over 14 bases. CDR3 size: 19 residues. Germline V gene sequence: CDR1 MNHNY, CDR2 SVGAGI (reference sequence). Germline trimming cut 6 bases from V and 2 bases from J; bases unmatched to any gene: 12. The CDR3 DNA is TGTGCCAGCAGCTCCTCGACTAGCGGGAGGGCCGGATCCAAAAACATTCAGTACTTC. Residues: CASSSSTSGRAGSKNIQYF.

The chain combines TRBV2 with TRBJ2-7, with 15 bases that match TRBD2. The CDR3 totals 18 residues. Per the germline V gene, CDR1 is SNHLY and CDR2 is FYNNEI. Trimming removed 2 bases from V and 4 bases from J; junction bases left unmatched: 9. CDR3 nucleotides: TGTGCCAGCAGTGAATGGGGGGGACTAGCGGGAGGAAATTACGAGCAGTACTTC. Translation gives CASSEWGGLAGGNYEQYF.

A few counts support this clone. The rearrangement uses TRBV27 and TRBJ2-1, with 9 bases that match TRBD2. The V gene's germline CDR1 is MNHEY and CDR2 SMNVEV (reference sequence). V lost 3 bases, J lost 7 bases, and 7 bases stayed unmatched. The CDR3 is made up of 15 amino acids. CDR3 sequence reads: CASSFGASGTNEQFF. CDR3 bases: TGTGCCAGCAGTTTCGGGGCTAGCGGGACAAATGAGCAGTTCTTC.

The J gene is TRBJ2-3, the V gene TRBV29-1, with 10 positions matching TRBD2. The CDR3 totals 13 residues. Trimming at V came to 6 bases and at J to 2 bases, leaving 2 bases not matched to a gene. Germline loops: CDR1 SQVTM, CDR2 ANQGSEA. The CDR3 loop is CSVGTSDTDTQYF. For the CDR3, the DNA is TGCAGCGTCGGGACTAGCGACACAGATACGCAGTATTTT.

The gene calls are TRBV6-4 and TRBJ2-3; D possibly corresponds to TRBD1 (6 bases). The CDR3 runs 15 residues. Germline CDR1 reads MRHNA; CDR2 reads SNTAGT. Trimming took off 4 bases at V and 2 bases at J, with 13 bases between the two ends. The DNA for the CDR3 is TGTGCCAGCAGTGCAGGGGACCATCCCACAGATACGCAGTATTTT. As protein: CASSAGDHPTDTQYF.

The chain recombines TRBV6-5 with TRBJ1-6; D gene unclear. The ends were cut back, 6 bases at V and 7 bases at J, with 16 bases in the middle. Germline V CDR1 and CDR2: MNHEY, SVGAGI. CDR3 length: 15 amino acids. The CDR3 bases are TGTGCCAGCAGGGCGGGCCCATCAGCCAATTCACCCCTCCACTTT. It specifies CASRAGPSANSPLHF.

The chain employs TRBV2 and TRBJ1-1, with a weak D call TRBD1 (6 bases). V was cut by 6 bases and J by 1 base, with 15 bases left in between. CDR1 and CDR2 (germline): SNHLY, FYNNEI. CDR3 size: 15 residues. The CDR3 sequence: CASRPRQEPNTEAFF. The CDR3 coding sequence is TGTGCCAGCAGGCCTCGACAGGAGCCGAACACTGAAGCTTTCTTT. The full variable domain, rest sourced from reference TRBV2 and TRBJ1-1, is EPEVTQTPSHQVTQMGQEVILRCVPISNHLYFYWYRQILGQKVEFLVSFYNNEISEKSEIFDDQFSVERPDGSNFTLKIRSTKLEDSAMYFCASRPRQEPNTEAFFGQGTRLTVV.

The gene calls are TRBV2 and TRBJ2-5, with a tentative D call TRBD1 (5 bases). V dropped 7 bases and J dropped 0 bases, with 18 bases sitting between them. CDR1 and CDR2 from the germline V gene are SNHLY and FYNNEI. This CDR3 contains 16 residues. The CDR3 protein is CASTIPGAGYQETQYF. Here the CDR3 DNA reads TGTGCCAGCACTATACCTGGGGCCGGATACCAAGAGACCCAGTACTTC.

The chain recombines TRBV6-1 with TRBJ1-2, with D unresolved. Trimming removed 0 bases at V and 0 bases at J, with 11 bases between. Per germline, CDR1 MNHNS and CDR2 SASEGT. This CDR3 contains 16 residues. CDR3 protein: CASSEAGRPSNYGYTF. The CDR3 region has the DNA TGTGCCAGCAGTGAAGCGGGCAGGCCCTCTAACTATGGCTACACCTTC.

V gene TRBV11-3 combines with J gene TRBJ2-3; TRBD2 aligns across 8 bases. V gave up 2 bases and J gave up 1 base; unmatched junction bases: 5. CDR1 is SGHNT and CDR2 is YENEEA in the germline V gene. The CDR3 contains 16 residues. The CDR3 nucleotides are TGTGCCAGCAGCTTACCGGGACTAGTGGGCACAGATACGCAGTATTTT. It translates to CASSLPGLVGTDTQYF.

This chain uses TRBV6-2 or TRBV6-3 with TRBJ2-1; D gene ambiguous. Germline V gene data show CDR1 as MNHEY and CDR2 as SVGEGT. CDR3 length equals 15 residues. The ends were cut back, 6 bases at V and 0 bases at J, with 12 bases in the middle. The CDR3 DNA is TGTGCCAGCAGCCTCCCCTCGAGCTCCTACAATGAGCAGTTCTTC. Protein product: CASSLPSSSYNEQFF.

J is TRBJ2-1 and V is TRBV4-2, with D possibly matching TRBD1 (5 bases). This CDR3 comprises 12 residues. The germline V gene encodes CDR1 LGHNA and CDR2 YNFKEQ. V lost 4 bases and J 10 bases, leaving 11 bases between the germline ends. The CDR3 protein is CASSRGQPEQFF. The DNA of the CDR3 is TGTGCCAGCAGCCGAGGACAACCCGAGCAGTTCTTC.

This clone was seen only once. The chain couples TRBV9 to TRBJ1-3, with 7 bases matching TRBD1. Germline V CDR1 and CDR2: SGDLS, YYNGEE. There are 13 residues in the CDR3. Trimming cost V 3 bases and J 8 bases; bases outside gene matches: 5. This chain's CDR3 is CASSGRGEDTIYF. The CDR3 bases are TGTGCCAGCAGCGGCAGGGGGGAGGACACCATATATTTT. Filled out from reference TRBV9 and TRBJ1-3, the complete variable domain reads DSGVTQTPKHLITATGQRVTLRCSPRSGDLSVYWYQQSLDQGLQFLIQYYNGEERAKGNILERFSAQQFPDLHSELNLSSLELGDSALYFCASSGRGEDTIYFGEGSWLTVV.

This clone was found once. The chain links TRBV3-1 (or the pseudogene TRBV3-2) to TRBJ2-1, with D perhaps matching TRBD2 (5 bases). Looked up from germline, CDR1 is LGHDT and CDR2 is YNNKEL (reference sequence). The CDR3 contains 14 residues. V was clipped by 4 bases and J by 7 bases, with 14 bases between them. The CDR3 spells CASSPPTSWNEQFF. The DNA of the CDR3 is TGTGCCAGCAGCCCGCCCACTAGTTGGAATGAGCAGTTCTTC.